The rows below give T cell receptor beta chains drawn from one sample of a study of TIL therapy for anti-PD-1-resistant metastatic lung cancer. Assay used: immunoSEQ multiplex PCR; TCRdb lists only in-frame clones, some missing. The table has about 2,100 clones, 70% to 90% seen once. Sequencing was performed on tumor tissue, taken at baseline. Every receptor here comes from a person aged 25 to 85 with non-small cell lung cancer. CDR3s include the opening cysteine and the closing phenylalanine or tryptophan. A D gene is named only where the DNA matches it firmly. Expanded clones are given a class, and other clones once, few, many or no size at all.

clone size	J gene	V gene	D gene	CDR3 DNA	CDR3 protein
.	TRBJ2-7	TRBV5-6	TRBD2	TGTGCCAGCAGCTTGGGACTAGCGGGAGGCGAGCAGTACTTC	CASSLGLAGGEQYF
.	TRBJ2-1	TRBV21-1	.	TGTGCCAGCAGCATCCGGGACCCCAATGAGCAGTTCTTC	CASSIRDPNEQFF
.	TRBJ2-7	TRBV4-1	TRBD2	TGCGCCAGCAGCAAATGGGGGCAGCGGGAGAACTACGAGCAGTACTTC	CASSKWGQRENYEQYF
.	TRBJ1-1	TRBV19	TRBD1	TGTGCCAGTAGACACGGACAGGGGGCTGCCACTGAAGCTTTCTTT	CASRHGQGAATEAFF
few	TRBJ1-2	TRBV11-2	TRBD1	TGTGCCAGCAGCAAGGGACAGGGCTATGGCTACACCTTC	CASSKGQGYGYTF
.	TRBJ2-7	TRBV18	.	TGTGCCAGCTCACCTCCCGTTCTCACCTACGAGCAGTACTTC	CASSPPVLTYEQYF
.	TRBJ2-1	TRBV5-1	TRBD2	TGCGCCAGCAGCTTGGCGACTAGCGGGTACAATGAGCAGTTCTTC	CASSLATSGYNEQFF
.	TRBJ2-1	TRBV21-1	.	TGTGCCAGCAGCAGAAGGGGGCGCAATCGAGTGTACAATGAGCAGTTCTTC	CASSRRGRNRVYNEQFF
.	TRBJ1-3	TRBV7-2	.	TGTGCCAGCAGCTTAGTAGCGACGCAGGTCTCTGGAAACACCATATATTTT	CASSLVATQVSGNTIYF
.	TRBJ1-1	TRBV11-2	.	TGTGCCAGCAGCTTACGTTCTCGGGGCCCGGACAGTGAGGAAGCTTTCTTT	CASSLRSRGPDSEEAFF
.	TRBJ2-3	TRBV7-8	TRBD2	TGTGCCAGCAGCTTTTTTGCCGGGACTAGCGGGATCAGAAGGGAAGATACGCAGTATTTT	CASSFFAGTSGIRREDTQYF
.	TRBJ1-1	TRBV6-1	.	TGTGCCAGCAGTCTGGAAGAGAACACTGAAGCTTTCTTT	CASSLEENTEAFF
few	TRBJ1-3	TRBV29-1	.	TGCAGCGTTGAAGGAAACTCTGGAAACACCATATATTTT	CSVEGNSGNTIYF
.	TRBJ2-2	TRBV29-1	.	TGCAGCGTTGAACAGTACGCACCAGGAGCCGGGGAGCTGTTTTTT	CSVEQYAPGAGELFF
.	TRBJ2-7	TRBV30	.	TGTGCCTGGAGTACAGTCTTCTCCTACGAGCAGTACTTC	CAWSTVFSYEQYF
.	TRBJ1-2	TRBV28	.	TGTGCCAGCAGTTCATCCCCGCGGGGGGCGGGGGGCTACACCTTC	CASSSSPRGAGGYTF
.	TRBJ2-7	TRBV7-2	TRBD2	TGTGCCAGCAGCTTTAAGCGGGACTACGAGCAGTACTTC	CASSFKRDYEQYF
.	TRBJ1-2	TRBV7-6	.	TGTGCCAGCAGCTTGGGGCCGGCGAATAACTATGGCTACACCTTC	CASSLGPANNYGYTF
.	TRBJ2-1	TRBV2	.	TGTGCCAGCAGTGTCTCCGGGACCCGCCAGTTCTTC	CASSVSGTRQFF
.	TRBJ2-3	TRBV6-5	TRBD2	TGTGCCAGTTGTAGCGGGAGGTGGAGCACAGATACGCAGTATTTT	CASCSGRWSTDTQYF
.	TRBJ2-2	TRBV7-9	.	TGTGCCAGCAGCTTAGTTCGGCGGGGCACCGGGGAGCTGTTTTTT	CASSLVRRGTGELFF
.	TRBJ2-2	TRBV12-5	TRBD2	TGTGCTAGTGGTTTGTCCCCAGCGGGAGGGGGCACCGGGGAGCTGTTTTTT	CASGLSPAGGGTGELFF
.	TRBJ2-7	TRBV2	.	TGTGCCAGCACCCCGGACATCCGCTACGAGCAGTACTTC	CASTPDIRYEQYF
.	TRBJ1-5	TRBV27	.	TGTGCCAGCAGTAGAGACGTCATGAGTCAGCCCCAGCATTTT	CASSRDVMSQPQHF
.	TRBJ2-6	TRBV5-8	TRBD1	TGTGCCAGCAGCAGTACAGGGGGCCGGGCTGGGGCCAACGTCCTGACTTTC	CASSSTGGRAGANVLTF
.	TRBJ1-6	TRBV7-6	.	TGTGCCAGCAGCTTAGTGCTAGGTGGGACCAATTCACCCCTCCACTTT	CASSLVLGGTNSPLHF
.	TRBJ2-6	TRBV19	.	TGTGCCAGTAGTATGGCTAGGACAAATCACAGTCGGGCCAACGTCCTGACTTTC	CASSMARTNHSRANVLTF
.	TRBJ2-1	TRBV10-2	.	TGCGCCAGCAGTGATCCTCTTAGCCGCTACAATGAGCAGTTCTTC	CASSDPLSRYNEQFF
.	TRBJ2-3	TRBV30	.	TGTGCCTGGAGGCTTCGAGGCGCCGATACGCAGTATTTT	CAWRLRGADTQYF
few	TRBJ2-7	TRBV6-1	.	TGTGCCAGCAGTGAAGTTAGAAGGGAGCAGTACTTC	CASSEVRREQYF
.	TRBJ2-3	TRBV2	.	TGTGCCAGCAGTGACGGGACCCAGCCGACAGATACGCAGTATTTT	CASSDGTQPTDTQYF
.	TRBJ2-7	TRBV7-2	.	TGTGCCAGCAGCGTAGGACAGTTCTACGAGCAGTACTTC	CASSVGQFYEQYF
.	TRBJ2-1	TRBV7-9	.	TGTGCCAGCAGCCCTACCTCTATGATTTTATCTTTCGGGCAGTTCTTC	CASSPTSMILSFGQFF
.	TRBJ2-1	TRBV9	TRBD2	TGTGCCAGCAGCGTAGGTGGTGGGAGGGCGGGTAATGAGCAGTTCTTC	CASSVGGGRAGNEQFF
.	TRBJ2-2	TRBV5-6	TRBD2	TGTGCCAGCAGCTTGGTGTACAGGACTAGCGGTAACACCGGGGAGCTGTTTTTT	CASSLVYRTSGNTGELFF
few	TRBJ1-5	TRBV19	.	TGTGCCAGTAGTTCCGGGGGTCGGGGATCATATCAGCCCCAGCATTTT	CASSSGGRGSYQPQHF
.	TRBJ2-3	TRBV18	.	TGTGCCAGCTCAGAGGACGGTTCAGATACGCAGTATTTT	CASSEDGSDTQYF
.	TRBJ2-7	TRBV27	TRBD2	TGTGCCAGCAGTTTTGGGGGGGGGATCTACGAGCAGTACTTC	CASSFGGGIYEQYF
once	TRBJ2-1	TRBV18	.	TGTGCCAGCTCATTGCGACAGGATAGCTACAATGAGCAGTTCTTC	CASSLRQDSYNEQFF
.	TRBJ2-3	TRBV7-8	TRBD2	TGTGCCAGCAGCTTAGATGTAGCGGGAGATGGGGCAGATACGCAGTATTTT	CASSLDVAGDGADTQYF
.	TRBJ2-7	TRBV7-2	TRBD2	TGTGCCAGCAGCAGACCCGGGCTAGCGGGAGGGCCTTACGAGCAGTACTTC	CASSRPGLAGGPYEQYF
.	TRBJ1-4	TRBV6-6	TRBD1	TGTGCCAGCAGCCTAGGAGGCGCAGGGGGCTATGAAAAACTGTTTTTT	CASSLGGAGGYEKLFF
.	TRBJ1-6	TRBV7-2	.	TGTGCCAGCAGCCCCCTCGAGGGTTCACCCCTCCACTTT	CASSPLEGSPLHF
.	TRBJ2-7	TRBV5-6	.	TGTGCCAGCAGCCTGTGGGAGGGGGGGAGGTTCTACGAGCAGTACTTC	CASSLWEGGRFYEQYF
.	TRBJ1-2	TRBV27	.	TGTGCCAGCAGTTCGACCTTGGGCTATGGCTACACCTTC	CASSSTLGYGYTF
.	TRBJ2-7	TRBV29-1	.	TGCAGCGGTAGACCGGGGCCACACAGTGGGTCCCTACTCTCCTACGAGCAGTACTTC	CSGRPGPHSGSLLSYEQYF
.	TRBJ1-1	TRBV5-1	.	TGCGCCAGCAGTCACCGGGCAGGGGCCGCAAACACTGAAGCTTTCTTT	CASSHRAGAANTEAFF
.	TRBJ2-3	TRBV5-1	.	TGCGCCAGCAGCTTCCGGGACTCCACAGATACGCAGTATTTT	CASSFRDSTDTQYF
large	TRBJ1-5	TRBV19	.	TGTGCCAGTAGTAAACAGATGTTAAGCAATCAGCCCCAGCATTTT	CASSKQMLSNQPQHF
once	TRBJ2-7	TRBV10-1	.	TGCGCCAGCAGTCCGTCGGGGAGCTCCTACGAGCAGTACTTC	CASSPSGSSYEQYF
.	TRBJ1-5	TRBV7-2	.	TGTGCCAGCAGCCCCGAAGGGGTCTGGGGGTATCAGCCCCAGCATTTT	CASSPEGVWGYQPQHF
.	TRBJ2-3	TRBV29-1	.	TGCAGCTTTAGCGTAGGGACAATTAGCACAGATACGCAGTATTTT	CSFSVGTISTDTQYF
.	TRBJ1-1	TRBV18	.	TGTGCCAGCTCACCACAGGGACTCGTGGCTGAAGCTTTCTTT	CASSPQGLVAEAFF